This T cell receptor (beta chain) is drawn from a study of T cell responses to AZD1222 COVID-19 vaccine. This CDR3 is built from 16 residues. Germline CDR1 SGHTA, CDR2 FQGNSA. Trimming left V 0 bases short and J 1 base short, with 9 bases between. Study-level points and caveats: Among AZD1222 vaccinees, only 5 to 7 were seropositive at baseline. Donors were mostly white British, more females; clonal diversity possibly underestimated.

This clone has a handful of counts. Its matching antigen is unknown. Produced via immunoSEQ multiplex PCR; TCRdb's table is partial and in-frame only. The profile shows 100,000 or so clones, approximately 86% of them singletons. This chain joins TRBV7-2 and TRBJ2-2; tentative D call: TRBD2 (6 bases). The TCR comes from an adult in good health. The sequencing here drew on peripheral blood, taken on day 0 of AZD1222 vaccination. CDR3 in amino acids: CASSLAGRGNTGELFF. The CDR3 region has the DNA TGTGCCAGCAGCTTAGCGGGGCGGGGGAACACCGGGGAGCTGTTTTTT. Looking up the rest from reference TRBV7-2 and TRBJ2-2 gives the full variable domain: GAGVSQSPSNKVTEKGKDVELRCDPISGHTALYWYRQSLGQGLEFLIYFQGNSAPDKSGLPSDRFSAERTGGSVSTLTIQRTQQEDSAVYLCASSLAGRGNTGELFFGEGSRLTVL.